Each of the 11 T cell receptor beta chains below was sequenced from the same sample in a study of cytomegalovirus exposure and HLA in healthy donors. The PCR employed 60 Vbeta primers together with 13 Jbeta primers. Data came from immunoSEQ multiplex PCR; TCRdb stores just in-frame clones and leaves some out. The sample yields some 150,000 clones, around 79% seen once. Sequenced: PBMCs. These TCRs come from a man aged 40-49 years in good health and CMV-seronegative.

Turning to this clone: The junction differs from germline at one of its ends, possibly a read error. V is TRBV5-1 and J is TRBJ2-6; D is perhaps TRBD1 (5 bases). Germline CDR1 reads SGHRS; CDR2 reads YFSETQ. CDR3 length: 16 residues. The chain's CDR3 is CASSLLGRAGANGLTF. CDR3 bases: TGCGCCAGCAGCTTGTTAGGCAGGGCTGGGGCCAACGGCCTGACTTTC.

This chain links TRBV21-1 with TRBJ2-7; TRBD1, the table's D call, lacks a check against the DNA. TRBV21-1 is given as a pseudogene. The CDR3 extends over 10 amino acids. The CDR3, as DNA: TGTGCCAGCAGAGGGGACGAGCAGTACTTC. Protein product: CASRGDEQYF.

The rearrangement links TRBV5-4 to TRBJ2-5, with 9 bases identical to TRBD2. The CDR3 loop spans 17 amino acids. In germline, CDR1 is SGHNT, CDR2 YYREEE (reference sequence). The V gene end was trimmed by 4 bases and the J gene end by 2 bases; junction bases not matched to a gene: 12. The CDR3 is CASSRGVLAGTQETQYF. The CDR3 DNA follows: TGTGCCAGCAGCCGAGGGGTGCTAGCGGGAACTCAAGAGACCCAGTACTTC.

This clone was seen a single time. This chain connects TRBV5-1 to TRBJ2-7, with TRBD1 matching over 7 bases. This CDR3 has 14 amino acids. The V and J ends lost 5 bases and 2 bases, in that order; junction bases with no gene match: 7. Germline values: CDR1 SGHRS, CDR2 YFSETQ. CDR3 DNA sequence: TGCGCCAGCAGGAGGGGGCTAGTTGCCTACGAGCAGTACTTC. This sequence encodes CASRRGLVAYEQYF.

This clone was recorded a few times. CDR3 amino acids: CASSDPRQIANYGYTF. CDR3 nucleotides: TGTGCCAGCAGTGACCCCCGACAGATAGCTAACTATGGCTACACCTTC. This chain links TRBV2 with TRBJ1-2; TRBD1 is a possible D gene (5 bases). This CDR3 is 16 amino acids long. Trimming cost V 3 bases and J 0 bases, with 14 bases left between them. Germline lookup yields CDR1 SNHLY and CDR2 FYNNEI.

This chain connects TRBV14 to TRBJ2-7; D is perhaps TRBD2 (6 bases). Germline CDR1 and CDR2: SGHDN and FVKESK. The CDR3 consists of 13 residues. Trimming removed 6 bases from V and 4 bases from J, with 13 bases in between. The CDR3 nucleotides are TGTGCCAGCAGTCCGGAGGGTTTTTACGAGCAGTACTTC. Protein sequence: CASSPEGFYEQYF.

The chain links TRBV27 to TRBJ1-2; D might be TRBD1 (6 bases). V was pared by 0 bases and J by 4 bases, with 15 bases between. The germline gives CDR1 MNHEY, CDR2 SMNVEV (reference sequence). The length of the CDR3 is 16 residues. The CDR3 loop is CASSLSSGQPFYGYTF. In nucleotides, the CDR3 is TGTGCCAGCAGTTTATCGTCCGGACAGCCCTTCTATGGCTACACCTTC.

The chain employs TRBV28 and TRBJ2-6; maybe TRBD1 (6 bases). Germline CDR1 reads MDHEN; CDR2 reads SYDVKM. V dropped 5 bases and J dropped 3 bases, with 17 bases sitting between them. The CDR3 consists of 17 residues. This CDR3 is CASSLGQLKYGANVLTF. CDR3 bases: TGTGCCAGCAGTCTCGGACAGCTTAAGTATGGGGCCAACGTCCTGACTTTC.

This CDR3 is CASSELRQSTDTQYF. CDR3 nucleotides: TGTGCCAGCAGTGAATTACGACAGAGCACAGATACGCAGTATTTT. This chain connects TRBV2 to TRBJ2-3; D is perhaps TRBD1 (5 bases). Germline assignment: CDR1 SNHLY and CDR2 FYNNEI. The V end was cut by 2 bases, the J end by 0 bases, with 9 bases between. CDR3 length: 15 amino acids. Complete variable domain (other parts from reference TRBV2 and TRBJ2-3): EPEVTQTPSHQVTQMGQEVILRCVPISNHLYFYWYRQILGQKVEFLVSFYNNEISEKSEIFDDQFSVERPDGSNFTLKIRSTKLEDSAMYFCASSELRQSTDTQYFGPGTRLTVL.

The chain uses TRBV5-4 and TRBJ2-1; D perhaps matches TRBD2 (5 bases). The CDR3 is made up of 14 amino acids. V gave up 0 bases and J gave up 1 base, with 5 bases separating them. The germline V gene encodes CDR1 SGHNT and CDR2 YYREEE (reference sequence). The CDR3 spells CASSLGGSYNEQFF. The CDR3 nucleotides are TGTGCCAGCAGCTTGGGAGGGTCCTACAATGAGCAGTTCTTC.

This clone was seen only a few times. The V gene is TRBV4-1, the J gene TRBJ1-4; 8 positions match TRBD1. The CDR3 runs to 16 residues. The germline V gene has CDR1 MGHRA and CDR2 YSYEKL. The trim removed 0 bases at V and 10 bases at J, leaving 10 bases unmatched. The CDR3 is CASSQDVGTGRRKLFF. The CDR3 coding sequence is TGCGCCAGCAGCCAAGATGTAGGGACAGGTCGCCGAAAACTGTTTTTT.